This T cell receptor (beta chain) appears in the sequencing data of a study of metastatic and nonmetastatic thyroid tumors (dated by TCRdb to about 2020). General notes on the study: Repertoires were compared across peripheral blood and tumor or nodule tissue samples from malignant and benign thyroid patients.

Taken from cysteine to phenylalanine, the CDR3 has 14 residues. Only the CDR3 portion is preserved as DNA: 42 bases, with reading frame beginning at the first base. Cut back by 3 bases and 5 bases, the V and J ends lie 14 bases apart. A few counts support this clone. The clone's antigen remains unknown. No base quality information exists; no much larger clone differs at one position. No patient had received any treatment before thyroid surgery. Using T-cell receptor beta sequencing, the researchers looked back retrospectively at clinical samples from patients, gathered between about 2012 and 2018. The research as a whole found: TCR beta diversity was reported as significantly higher in malignant tumors than in benign nodules, in both blood and tumor samples.

Receptor libraries were prepared by PCR. The instrument was an Illumina HiSeq 4000. High-throughput sequencing was used to profile the TCR beta-chain CDR3 region of each patient. In the paper's pipeline: Drawing on CDR3 differences between clinicopathological groups, the researchers built a classifier meant to tell apart patients with distant-metastatic papillary thyroid cancer. The Shannon index was used to measure repertoire diversity, and the Morisita-Horn index was used to measure how similar tumor and blood repertoires were. TCRdb's own reprocessing of the public reads used fastp at Q25 and MiXCR and kept productive beta chains. TCRdb, not the original authors, processed these V and J calls. The sample contains about 4,700 clones, approximately 35% of them found a single time. The ten largest clones take up roughly 28% of the sample.

The origin of this receptor is a male donor with papillary thyroid cancer or a benign thyroid nodule (not recorded which). Some clones in this sample may be carry-over from other donors' samples. This receptor chain uses TRBV12-3 or TRBV12-4 and TRBJ2-7, with no confidently assigned D gene. The sample consisted of adjacent normal tissue. The CDR3 has the sequence CASSFGPLQNEQYF. The sequence in DNA is TGTGCCAGCAGTTTTGGGCCACTTCAAAACGAGCAGTACTTC.